The next 12 T cell receptor beta chains were all read from a single sample in a study of cytomegalovirus exposure and HLA in healthy donors. Vbeta (60) and Jbeta (13) primers were used in the PCR. Measured with immunoSEQ multiplex PCR; TCRdb has only the in-frame clones, and not every one. This repertoire shows roughly 80,000 clones, 55% to 75% found once; its top ten account for approximately 5.4%. Sequencing was done on a sample of PBMCs. The receptors come from a young man in good health and CMV-seropositive.

This rearrangement joins TRBV5-6 to TRBJ1-1, with no clear D. The CDR3 is 14 residues long. Germline assignment: CDR1 SGHDT and CDR2 YYEEEE. V dropped 1 base and J dropped 0 bases, with 7 bases sitting between them. DNA of the CDR3: TGTGCCAGCAGCTTGCAGAACATGAACACTGAAGCTTTCTTT. Encoded protein: CASSLQNMNTEAFF.

The rearrangement links TRBV6-5 to TRBJ1-6; 7 nucleotides agree with TRBD1. V dropped 0 bases and J dropped 8; count of bases not matched to a gene: 4. CDR1 MNHEY and CDR2 SVGAGI come from the germline V gene. The CDR3 spans 15 residues. For the CDR3, the DNA is TGTGCCAGCAGTTACTCGAGTCAGGGGGATTCACCCCTCCACTTT. Amino acids: CASSYSSQGDSPLHF.

The rearrangement joins TRBV28 to TRBJ2-1; TRBD2 aligns across 12 bases. Germline CDR1 is MDHEN and CDR2 is SYDVKM. V shed 6 bases and J 9 bases; nucleotides not matched to a gene: 9. The CDR3 is 15 residues long. CDR3 loop: CASSRTSGKWGEQFF. In DNA, the CDR3 is TGTGCCAGCAGCCGGACTAGCGGGAAGTGGGGTGAGCAGTTCTTC.

This clone showed up just a few times. CDR3 DNA sequence: TGTGCCAGCAGCTTAGAACCCAGGATTGGGGCTGCTGAGCAGTACTTC. Translating gives CASSLEPRIGAAEQYF. V and J are TRBV7-8 and TRBJ2-7; D is perhaps TRBD1 (5 bases). This CDR3 is built from 16 residues. Germline CDR1 SGHVS, CDR2 FQNEAQ. V was trimmed by 1 base and J by 7 bases, leaving 20 bases between them. Full variable domain (missing parts from reference TRBV7-8 and TRBJ2-7): GAGVSQSPRYKVAKRGQDVALRCDPISGHVSLFWYQQALGQGPEFLTYFQNEAQLDKSGLPSDRFFAERPEGSVSTLKIQRTQQEDSAVYLCASSLEPRIGAAEQYFGPGTRLTVT.

About this clone itself: At one end, the junction sequence differs from germline, possibly due to a read error. This sample includes further DNA sequences coding for the same CDR3. The V gene is TRBV6-1, the J gene TRBJ2-5, with 8 bases lining up with TRBD2. This CDR3 contains 13 residues. Germline CDR1 and CDR2: MNHNS and SASEGT. This chain's CDR3 is CASYSGGQETQYF. The CDR3 bases are TGCGCCAGCTATTCGGGGGGGCAAGAGACCCAGTACTTC.

The chain has TRBV6-5 and TRBJ2-5; TRBD2 aligns across 9 bases. This CDR3 contains 13 residues. With 6 bases clipped from V and 2 bases from J, the junction kept 1 base outside the gene matches. Germline V gene data show CDR1 as MNHEY and CDR2 as SVGAGI. CDR3 bases: TGTGCCAGCAGGACTAGCGGACAAGAGACCCAGTACTTC. Its protein product is CASRTSGQETQYF.

The chain has TRBV4-2 and TRBJ2-5; the match to TRBD2 covers 12 bases. Germline V CDR1 and CDR2: LGHNA, YNFKEQ. The CDR3 length is 15 residues. Losses at the gene ends were 5 bases for V and 2 bases for J; bases not matched to a gene: 3. The CDR3 DNA sequence: TGTGCCAGCAGCTGGACTAGCGGGGCTCAAGAGACCCAGTACTTC. Amino acid sequence: CASSWTSGAQETQYF.

The chain carries TRBV18 and TRBJ2-7; the match to TRBD1 covers 8 bases. The V gene end was trimmed by 4 bases and the J gene end by 4 bases; junction bases not matched to a gene: 9. Germline V lookup: CDR1 KGHSH, CDR2 LQKENI. The CDR3 loop spans 15 amino acids. The CDR3 nucleotides are TGTGCCAGCTCACGCGGACAGGGTACTGAGTACGAGCAGTACTTC. Encoded protein: CASSRGQGTEYEQYF.

This clone was observed a handful of times. The rearrangement uses TRBV7-3 and TRBJ2-7; tentatively, D is TRBD2 (6 bases). The CDR3 length is 15 residues. Germline CDR1 and CDR2: SGHTA and FQGTGA. Trimming took 7 bases from V and 2 from J, leaving 18 bases between them. The CDR3 sequence: CASKIGPGEAYEQYF. DNA of the CDR3: TGTGCCAGCAAAATCGGGCCCGGGGAGGCCTACGAGCAGTACTTC.

V gene TRBV5-3 combines with J gene TRBJ2-2; D is undetermined. Being an ORF, TRBV5-3 has a function that is uncertain. Deletions cut 4 bases from V and 3 bases from J, with 10 bases between. CDR3 length equals 14 residues. CDR3 sequence reads: CARSRHPDTGELFF. The CDR3, as DNA: TGTGCCAGAAGCCGCCATCCAGACACCGGGGAGCTGTTTTTT.

This chain joins TRBV6-5 and TRBJ1-6; D is unclear. Germline V CDR1 and CDR2: MNHEY, SVGAGI. The V end lost 2 bases, the J end lost 10 bases, and 9 bases lay between the germline ends. The length of the CDR3 is 13 residues. CDR3 DNA sequence: TGTGCCAGCAGTTACGTGGCTGCATCACCCCTCCACTTT. It translates to CASSYVAASPLHF.

The J gene is TRBJ2-7, the V gene TRBV9, with 9 bases identical to TRBD1. After removal of 3 bases from V and 2 bases from J, the junction contained 6 bases not matched to a gene. This CDR3 is 15 amino acids long. Germline V gene data show CDR1 as SGDLS and CDR2 as YYNGEE. This CDR3 reads CASSAGTGKTYEQYF. The CDR3 bases are TGTGCCAGCAGCGCCGGGACAGGGAAGACCTACGAGCAGTACTTC.